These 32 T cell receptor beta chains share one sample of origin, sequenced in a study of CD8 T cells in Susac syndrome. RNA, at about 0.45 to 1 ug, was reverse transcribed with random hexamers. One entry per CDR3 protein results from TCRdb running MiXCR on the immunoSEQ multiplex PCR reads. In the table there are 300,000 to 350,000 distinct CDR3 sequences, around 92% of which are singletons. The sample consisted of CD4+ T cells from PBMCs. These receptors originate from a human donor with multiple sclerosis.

Here the CDR3 DNA reads TGTGCCAGCAGTTACGGGTGGCGGGCTTTCTTT. It codes for CASSYGWRAFF. This chain links TRBV12-3 or TRBV12-4 with TRBJ1-1; D unclear. The CDR3 is made up of 11 amino acids. V lost 4 bases and J 11 bases, leaving 11 bases between the germline ends.

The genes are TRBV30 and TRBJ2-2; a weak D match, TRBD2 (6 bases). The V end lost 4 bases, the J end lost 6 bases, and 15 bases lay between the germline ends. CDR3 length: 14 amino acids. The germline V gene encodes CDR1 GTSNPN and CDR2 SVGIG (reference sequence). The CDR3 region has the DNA TGTGCCTGGAACCCGGGACTGGACCCCGGGGAGCTGTTTTTT. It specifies CAWNPGLDPGELFF. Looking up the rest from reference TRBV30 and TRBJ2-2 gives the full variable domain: SQTIHQWPATLVQPVGSPLSLECTVEGTSNPNLYWYRQAAGRGLQLLFYSVGIGQISSEVPQNLSASRPQDRQFILSSKKLLLSDSGFYLCAWNPGLDPGELFFGEGSRLTVL.

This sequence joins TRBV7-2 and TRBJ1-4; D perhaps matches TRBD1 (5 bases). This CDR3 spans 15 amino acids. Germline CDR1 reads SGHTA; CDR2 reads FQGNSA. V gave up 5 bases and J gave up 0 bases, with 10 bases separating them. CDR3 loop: CASSVRGSTNEKLFF. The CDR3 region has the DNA TGTGCCAGCAGCGTGCGGGGCTCAACTAATGAAAAACTGTTTTTT. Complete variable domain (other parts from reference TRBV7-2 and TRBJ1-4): GAGVSQSPSNKVTEKGKDVELRCDPISGHTALYWYRQSLGQGLEFLIYFQGNSAPDKSGLPSDRFSAERTGGSVSTLTIQRTQQEDSAVYLCASSVRGSTNEKLFFGSGTQLSVL.

The CDR3 region has the DNA TGTGCCAGCAGTTTGGACCAGGGATCGGGGTACGAGCAGTACTTC. Amino acid sequence: CASSLDQGSGYEQYF. The gene calls are TRBV28 and TRBJ2-7; D may be TRBD1 or TRBD2 (5 bases each). Germline V gene data show CDR1 as MDHEN and CDR2 as SYDVKM. Trimming left V 3 bases short and J 4 bases short, with 16 bases between. CDR3 length: 15 amino acids.

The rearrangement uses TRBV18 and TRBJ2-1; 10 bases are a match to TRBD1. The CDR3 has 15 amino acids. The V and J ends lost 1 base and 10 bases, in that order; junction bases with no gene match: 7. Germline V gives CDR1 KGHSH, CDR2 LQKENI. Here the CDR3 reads CASSPRTGGLREQFF. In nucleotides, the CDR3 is TGTGCCAGCTCACCACGGACAGGGGGACTTCGGGAGCAGTTCTTC.

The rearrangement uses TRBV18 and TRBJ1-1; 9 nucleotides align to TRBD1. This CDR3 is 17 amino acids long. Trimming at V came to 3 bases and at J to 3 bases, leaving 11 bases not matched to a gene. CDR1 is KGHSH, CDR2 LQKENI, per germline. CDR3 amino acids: CASSPSTQGARDTEAFF. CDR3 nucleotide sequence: TGTGCCAGCTCACCGAGCACACAGGGGGCGAGGGACACTGAAGCTTTCTTT.

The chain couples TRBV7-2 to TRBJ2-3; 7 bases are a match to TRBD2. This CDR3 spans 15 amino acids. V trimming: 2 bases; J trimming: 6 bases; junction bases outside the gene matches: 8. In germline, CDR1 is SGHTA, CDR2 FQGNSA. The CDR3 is CASSLKEAGSDTQYF. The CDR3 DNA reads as TGTGCCAGCAGCTTAAAAGAAGCGGGGTCGGATACGCAGTATTTT.

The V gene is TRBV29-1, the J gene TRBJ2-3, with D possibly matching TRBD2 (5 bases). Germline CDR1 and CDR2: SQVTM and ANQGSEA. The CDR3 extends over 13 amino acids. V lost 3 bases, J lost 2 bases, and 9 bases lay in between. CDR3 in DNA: TGCAGCGTTGATGGGAGTCCCACAGATACGCAGTATTTT. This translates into CSVDGSPTDTQYF.

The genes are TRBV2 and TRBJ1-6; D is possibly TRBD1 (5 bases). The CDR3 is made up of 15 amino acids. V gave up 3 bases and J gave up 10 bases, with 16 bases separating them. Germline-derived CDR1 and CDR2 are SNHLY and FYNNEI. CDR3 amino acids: CASSEVDGGRSPLHF. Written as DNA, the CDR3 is TGTGCCAGCAGTGAGGTAGACGGGGGACGCTCACCCCTCCACTTT.

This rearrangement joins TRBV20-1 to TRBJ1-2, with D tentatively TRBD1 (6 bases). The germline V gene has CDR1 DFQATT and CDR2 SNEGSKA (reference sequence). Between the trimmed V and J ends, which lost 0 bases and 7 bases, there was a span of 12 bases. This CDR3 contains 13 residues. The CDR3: CSAREGTTSGYTF. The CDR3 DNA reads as TGCAGTGCTAGAGAGGGGACAACCTCTGGCTACACCTTC.

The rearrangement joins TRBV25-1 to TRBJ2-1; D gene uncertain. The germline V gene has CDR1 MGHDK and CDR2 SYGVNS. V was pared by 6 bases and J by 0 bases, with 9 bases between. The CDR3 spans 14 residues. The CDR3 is CASRWGSSYNEQFF. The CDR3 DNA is TGTGCCAGCAGGTGGGGAAGCTCCTACAATGAGCAGTTCTTC. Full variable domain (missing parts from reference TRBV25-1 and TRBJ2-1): EADIYQTPRYLVIGTGKKITLECSQTMGHDKMYWYQQDPGMELHLIHYSYGVNSTEKGDLSSESTVSRIRTEHFPLTLESARPSHTSQYLCASRWGSSYNEQFFGPGTRLTVL.

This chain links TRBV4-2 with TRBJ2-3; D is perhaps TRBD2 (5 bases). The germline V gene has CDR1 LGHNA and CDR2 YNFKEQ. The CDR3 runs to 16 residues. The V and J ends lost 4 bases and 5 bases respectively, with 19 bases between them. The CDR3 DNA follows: TGTGCCAGCAGCCGTACCCGAGCGGTGTTCGGAGATACGCAGTATTTT. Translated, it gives CASSRTRAVFGDTQYF.

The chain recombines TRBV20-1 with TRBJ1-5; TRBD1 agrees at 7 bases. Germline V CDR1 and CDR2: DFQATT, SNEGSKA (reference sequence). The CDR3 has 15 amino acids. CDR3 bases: TGCAGCCCTGGCCCCCCGTTCGACAGGGATCAGCCCCAGCATTTT. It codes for CSPGPPFDRDQPQHF.

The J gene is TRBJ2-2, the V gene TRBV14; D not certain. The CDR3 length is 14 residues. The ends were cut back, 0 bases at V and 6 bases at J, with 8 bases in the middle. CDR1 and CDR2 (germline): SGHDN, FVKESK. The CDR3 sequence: CASSQDLRSGELFF. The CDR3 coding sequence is TGTGCCAGCAGCCAAGATCTACGGTCCGGGGAGCTGTTTTTT.

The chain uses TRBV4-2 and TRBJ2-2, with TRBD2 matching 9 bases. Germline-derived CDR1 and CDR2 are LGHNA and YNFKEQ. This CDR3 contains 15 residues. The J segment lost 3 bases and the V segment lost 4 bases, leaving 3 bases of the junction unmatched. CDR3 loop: CASSPQRGDTGELFF. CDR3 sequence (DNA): TGTGCCAGCAGCCCCCAGCGGGGGGACACCGGGGAGCTGTTTTTT.

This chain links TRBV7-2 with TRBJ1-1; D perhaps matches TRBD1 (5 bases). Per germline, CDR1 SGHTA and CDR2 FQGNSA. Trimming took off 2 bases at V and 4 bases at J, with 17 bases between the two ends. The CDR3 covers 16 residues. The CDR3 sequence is CASSLMGPGGGTEAFF. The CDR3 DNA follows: TGTGCCAGCAGCTTAATGGGGCCCGGGGGGGGCACTGAAGCTTTCTTT.

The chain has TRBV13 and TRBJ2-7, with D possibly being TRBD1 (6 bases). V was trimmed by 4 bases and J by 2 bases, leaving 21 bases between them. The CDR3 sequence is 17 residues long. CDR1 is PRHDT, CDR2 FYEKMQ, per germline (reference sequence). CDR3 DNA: TGTGCCAGCAGCTCCACGTCGAGGGGGTCGGTCACCTACGAGCAGTACTTC. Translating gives CASSSTSRGSVTYEQYF.

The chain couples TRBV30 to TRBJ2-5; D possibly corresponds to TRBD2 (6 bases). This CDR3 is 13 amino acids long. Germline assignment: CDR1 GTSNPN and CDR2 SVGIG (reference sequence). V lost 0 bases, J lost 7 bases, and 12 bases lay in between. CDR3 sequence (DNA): TGTGCCTGGAGTGTACTCGCGGGGATGACCCAGTACTTC. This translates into CAWSVLAGMTQYF.

This CDR3 is CASSLGSDQPQHF. CDR3 nucleotide sequence: TGTGCCAGCAGCTTGGGCAGCGATCAGCCCCAGCATTTT. The gene calls are TRBV5-6 and TRBJ1-5; D unclear. CDR3 length: 13 residues. In germline, CDR1 is SGHDT, CDR2 YYEEEE. V was pared by 0 bases and J by 5 bases, with 6 bases between.

In DNA, the CDR3 is TGTGCCAGCAGCGAACCAACGACCGTCTATGGCTACACCTTC. Translated, it gives CASSEPTTVYGYTF. V is TRBV21-1 and J is TRBJ1-2. TRBV21-1 is classified as a pseudogene. The CDR3 consists of 14 residues.

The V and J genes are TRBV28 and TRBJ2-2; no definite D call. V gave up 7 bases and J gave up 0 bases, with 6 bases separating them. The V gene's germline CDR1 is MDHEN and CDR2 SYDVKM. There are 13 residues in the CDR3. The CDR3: CASKATNTGELFF. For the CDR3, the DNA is TGTGCCAGCAAGGCCACGAACACCGGGGAGCTGTTTTTT.

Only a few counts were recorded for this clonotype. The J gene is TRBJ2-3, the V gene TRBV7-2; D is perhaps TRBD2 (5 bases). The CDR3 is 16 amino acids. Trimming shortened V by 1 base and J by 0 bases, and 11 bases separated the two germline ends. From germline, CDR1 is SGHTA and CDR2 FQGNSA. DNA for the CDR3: TGTGCCAGCAGCTTAGGGCTAGCCCATAGCACAGATACGCAGTATTTT. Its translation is CASSLGLAHSTDTQYF.

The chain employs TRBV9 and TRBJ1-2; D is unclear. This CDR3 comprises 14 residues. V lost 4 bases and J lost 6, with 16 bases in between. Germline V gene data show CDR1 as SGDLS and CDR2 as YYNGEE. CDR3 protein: CASSRAGEIDGYTF. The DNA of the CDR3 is TGTGCCAGCAGCCGGGCCGGGGAGATCGATGGCTACACCTTC.

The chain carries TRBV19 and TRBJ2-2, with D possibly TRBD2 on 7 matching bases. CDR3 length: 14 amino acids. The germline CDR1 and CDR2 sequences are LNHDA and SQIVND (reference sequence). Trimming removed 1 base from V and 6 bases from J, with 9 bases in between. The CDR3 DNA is TGTGCCAGTAGTATAGTCGGGGGGCCCGGGGAGCTGTTTTTT. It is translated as CASSIVGGPGELFF.

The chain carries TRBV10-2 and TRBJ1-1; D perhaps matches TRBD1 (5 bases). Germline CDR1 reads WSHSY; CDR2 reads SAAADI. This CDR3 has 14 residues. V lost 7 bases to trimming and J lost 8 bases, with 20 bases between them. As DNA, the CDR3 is TGCGCCAGCACCCCAGGGTATCGAACACTAGAAGCTTTCTTT. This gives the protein CASTPGYRTLEAFF.

CDR3 coding DNA: TGCAGTGCTAGAGAGGGTCGTAGGGAGCAGTACTTC. This translates into CSAREGRREQYF. This chain connects TRBV20-1 to TRBJ2-7; unclear D gene. Germline-derived CDR1 and CDR2 are DFQATT and SNEGSKA (reference sequence). Trimming removed 0 bases at V and 7 bases at J, with 10 bases between. This CDR3 region has 12 residues.

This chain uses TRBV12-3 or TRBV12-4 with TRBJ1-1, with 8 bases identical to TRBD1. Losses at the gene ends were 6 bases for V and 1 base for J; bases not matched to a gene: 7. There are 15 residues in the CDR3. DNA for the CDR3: TGTGCCAGCAGCCACCGGACAGGGAGGAACACTGAAGCTTTCTTT. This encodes CASSHRTGRNTEAFF.

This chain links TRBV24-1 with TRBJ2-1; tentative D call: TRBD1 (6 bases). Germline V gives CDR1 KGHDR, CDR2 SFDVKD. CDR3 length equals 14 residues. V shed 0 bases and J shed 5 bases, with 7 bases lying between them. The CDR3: CATSDLRDNNEQFF. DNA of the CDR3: TGTGCCACCAGTGATTTGCGGGACAACAATGAGCAGTTCTTC.

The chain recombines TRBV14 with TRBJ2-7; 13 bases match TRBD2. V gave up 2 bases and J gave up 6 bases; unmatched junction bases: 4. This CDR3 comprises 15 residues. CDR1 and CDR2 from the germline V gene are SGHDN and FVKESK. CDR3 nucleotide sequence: TGTGCCAGCAGCCAACGACTAGCGGGGGGCGGCGAGCAGTACTTC. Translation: CASSQRLAGGGEQYF.

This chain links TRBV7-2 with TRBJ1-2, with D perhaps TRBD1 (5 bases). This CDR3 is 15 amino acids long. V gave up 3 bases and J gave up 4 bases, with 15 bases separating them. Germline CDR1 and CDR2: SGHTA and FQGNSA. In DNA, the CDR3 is TGTGCCAGCAGCTTCCCCGGGGCCCGGGGCTATGGCTACACCTTC. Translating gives CASSFPGARGYGYTF.

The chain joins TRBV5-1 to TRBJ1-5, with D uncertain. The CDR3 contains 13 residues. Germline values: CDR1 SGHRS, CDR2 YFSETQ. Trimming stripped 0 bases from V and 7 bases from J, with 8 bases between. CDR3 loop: CASSLGVDQPQHF. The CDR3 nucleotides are TGCGCCAGCAGCTTGGGAGTGGACCAGCCCCAGCATTTT.

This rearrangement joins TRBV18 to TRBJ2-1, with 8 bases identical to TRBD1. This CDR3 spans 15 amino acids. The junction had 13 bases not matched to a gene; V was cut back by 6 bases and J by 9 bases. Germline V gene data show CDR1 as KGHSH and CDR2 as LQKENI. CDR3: CASSPTWTGRSEQFF. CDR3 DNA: TGTGCCAGCTCTCCGACATGGACAGGGCGTAGTGAGCAGTTCTTC.